Listed below are T cell receptor beta chains from one sample, sequenced in a study of monozygotic twins with cystic fibrosis. This table comes from immunoSEQ multiplex PCR, and its TCRdb copy is limited to in-frame clones, with some not included. Among tens of thousands of clones listed, 95% to 98% were seen once. Material: blood. The receptors here all came from a girl aged 2 to 10 with cystic fibrosis. Each CDR3 is given without its conserved first and last residue. A D gene is named only where the DNA matches it firmly. Part of the rows lack a size; the others show once, few, many or a class for expanded clones.

clone size | J gene | D gene | V gene | CDR3 protein
- | TRBJ1-1 | - | TRBV27 | ASSPDFMNTEAF
- | TRBJ2-3 | - | TRBV2 | ASSDLAFSTDTQY
- | TRBJ2-3 | - | TRBV7-8 | ASSFSRGEDTQY
- | TRBJ2-3 | - | TRBV9 | ASSSQGRGGDTQY
- | TRBJ2-1 | TRBD2 | TRBV9 | ASSVEGREAWFDEQF
- | TRBJ2-1 | TRBD1 | TRBV9 | ASSPGGAGYNEQF
- | TRBJ2-3 | - | TRBV6-4 | ASRGLDTDTQY
once | TRBJ1-5 | - | TRBV27 | ASSLVHLSNQPQH
- | TRBJ2-7 | TRBD2 | TRBV6-1 | ASSLSGGTYEQY
- | TRBJ2-2 | TRBD2 | TRBV2 | ASTPIGRSFGELF
- | TRBJ1-3 | - | TRBV25-1 | ASSEAGRAGNTIY
- | TRBJ2-1 | - | TRBV28 | ASSLGSNDEQF
once | TRBJ1-2 | - | TRBV29-1 | SVDAGVSGMYGYT
- | TRBJ2-2 | TRBD2 | TRBV29-1 | SVTGGPGELF
- | TRBJ2-7 | TRBD1 | TRBV11-3 | ASSWGQLNDYEQY
- | TRBJ2-6 | - | TRBV28 | ASSQPAGANVLT
- | TRBJ2-7 | - | TRBV6-1 | ASTDLGLTSYEQY
- | TRBJ1-2 | TRBD1 | TRBV19 | ASSPTGTGTYYGYT
few | TRBJ1-1 | - | TRBV27 | ASSSLLGNTEAF
- | TRBJ1-2 | - | TRBV2 | ASGGRPNYGYT
- | TRBJ2-3 | - | TRBV29-1 | SVEPDNTQY
- | TRBJ2-3 | TRBD2 | TRBV4-3 | ASSQAGGPTDTQY
- | TRBJ2-5 | TRBD1 | TRBV5-1 | ASSLDRGPETQY
- | TRBJ2-3 | - | TRBV6-1 | ASSDRVAATDTQY
- | TRBJ2-1 | TRBD2 | TRBV7-2 | ASTPAWTSGYNEQF
- | TRBJ2-2 | - | TRBV14 | ASSQSSGELF
- | TRBJ1-1 | - | TRBV30 | AWSQTLPNTEAF
- | TRBJ2-1 | TRBD2 | TRBV30 | AWSILAGPYNEQF
- | TRBJ2-1 | - | TRBV7-2 | ASSLNKVDRRF
- | TRBJ2-7 | - | TRBV2 | ASGPGRKYEQY
- | TRBJ1-2 | TRBD1 | TRBV28 | ASTRQGVSGYT
- | TRBJ1-5 | - | TRBV5-1 | ASAEGSNQPQH
- | TRBJ2-7 | TRBD2 | TRBV7-2 | ASSLNKRRSSGIYEQY
- | TRBJ2-4 | - | TRBV11-3 | ASSPTAQGGNIQY
- | TRBJ2-3 | - | TRBV9 | ASGGGTDTQY
- | TRBJ2-3 | - | TRBV12-5 | ASGLGGTGRGTDTQY
- | TRBJ2-7 | TRBD2 | TRBV5-1 | ASSPGTSARLTTYEQY
- | TRBJ2-2 | - | TRBV7-2 | ASSSTLRELF